The rows below give T cell receptor beta chains drawn from one sample of a study of a mutant IDH1 vaccine in newly diagnosed glioma. Sequencing used immunoSEQ multiplex PCR; TCRdb keeps in-frame clones, though not all of them. The data contain tens of thousands of clones, 80% to 90% of them singletons. These receptors' targets are unknown. The sequences come from PBMCs, collected from a glioma patient whose treatment included an IDH1 peptide vaccine. These receptors were taken from a man aged 40-49 years with glioma. Each CDR3 is given with its conserved first and last residue. Fields, in order: V gene, D gene, CDR3 protein. A D gene is named only where the DNA matches it firmly.

TRBV27,NA,CASSSLGGALHF
TRBV6-5,TRBD1,CASRRQGAYNEQFF
TRBV7-3,TRBD2,CASSSRAGARAEQFF
TRBV27,NA,CASSLSLGTFNYGYTF
TRBV11-3,TRBD2,CASSTSGGIYNEQFF
TRBV28,TRBD1,CASSYKTGTVSNQPQHF
TRBV5-1,NA,CASSRGEQFF
TRBV2,NA,CASTQQETQYF
TRBV5-4,NA,CASSLKGGSTDTQYF
TRBV25-1,TRBD1,CASISRFAGTGAYEQYF
TRBV27,NA,CASKSQVSSYEQYF
TRBV4-3,NA,CASSQEAGVNYGYTF
TRBV7-2,TRBD2,CASSLTAGEETQYF
TRBV7-8,NA,CASSPPIRFRTGELFF
TRBV30,NA,CAWDSNGETQYF
TRBV2,NA,CASSEGAGANSPLHF
TRBV29-1,TRBD1,CSVGQGELSEQYF
TRBV29-1,TRBD2,CSVEPAVASGGTDTQYF
TRBV7-9,TRBD2,CASSLTGGGPYEQYF
TRBV7-2,TRBD2,CASSRTSGNRGSEQFF
TRBV10-2,TRBD2,CASSGLAGTDTQYF
TRBV18,TRBD1,CASSPPRGTGGTDTQYF
TRBV18,TRBD2,CASSPLQGLSGNHEQYF
TRBV19,NA,CASAALSNQPQHF
TRBV5-1,TRBD1,CASQTIIPGQFHEQYF
TRBV30,TRBD1,CAWSRIHRGSNTEAFF
TRBV19,NA,CASSIGTSTDTQYF
TRBV29-1,NA,CSTTENPPETQYF
TRBV18,TRBD1,CASSRDRGDSPLHF
TRBV30,NA,CAWSNPTEHGYTF
TRBV27,NA,CASSSGYGYTF
TRBV6-1,NA,CASSTQEGYTEAFF
TRBV5-4,NA,CASSLDPRQETQYF
TRBV9,TRBD2,CASSVGAGGWQDTQYF
TRBV5-4,NA,CASSSQTQELLYGYTF
TRBV11-1,NA,CASSQGAGQKGGNTIYF
TRBV19,TRBD1,CASRRTGGATEAFF
TRBV28,TRBD1,CASRFLGQGFDTEAFF
TRBV19,NA,CASSMMQGPQETQYF
TRBV28,NA,CASSQDPEQYF